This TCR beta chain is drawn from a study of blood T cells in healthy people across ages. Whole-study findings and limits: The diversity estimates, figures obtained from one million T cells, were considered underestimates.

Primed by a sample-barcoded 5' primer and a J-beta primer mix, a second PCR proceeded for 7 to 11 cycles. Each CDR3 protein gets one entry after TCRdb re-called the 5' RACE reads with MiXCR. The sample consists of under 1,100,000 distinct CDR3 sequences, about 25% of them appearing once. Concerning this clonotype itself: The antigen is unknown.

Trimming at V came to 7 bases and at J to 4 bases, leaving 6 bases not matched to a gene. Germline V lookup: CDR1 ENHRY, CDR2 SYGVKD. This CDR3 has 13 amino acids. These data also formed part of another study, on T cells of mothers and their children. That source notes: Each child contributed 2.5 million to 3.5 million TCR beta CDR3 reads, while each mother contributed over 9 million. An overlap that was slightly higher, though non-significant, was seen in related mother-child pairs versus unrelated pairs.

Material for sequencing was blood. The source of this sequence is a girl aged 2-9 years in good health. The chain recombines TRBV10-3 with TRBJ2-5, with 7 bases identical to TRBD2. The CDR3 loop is CAIMGGTGETQYF. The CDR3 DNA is TGTGCCATCATGGGGGGGACGGGAGAGACCCAGTACTTC.